This T cell receptor (beta chain) was found in a study of blood T cell repertoires in COVID-19. Overall study context: The United States, Italy and Spain provided the acute and convalescent COVID-19 samples. T cells, B-cell-depleted T cells, or PBMCs supplied cDNA or gDNA.

As handled by the study authors: Reference gene primers were amplified, and this amplification served to estimate nucleated cell counts. TCRdb's table, derived via immunoSEQ multiplex PCR, lists solely in-frame clones and lacks some. The DNA gave D and trimming, while V, J and clone size come from that table. The table includes over 350,000 clones, 86% detected once. Trimming cost V 1 base and J 5 bases, with 14 bases left between them. CDR1 is LNHDA and CDR2 is SQIVND in the germline V gene (reference sequence). CDR3 size: 15 residues. This chain uses TRBV19 with TRBJ1-2; no firm D call. This TCR came from a woman aged 25 to 39 with active or convalescent COVID-19. Sequencing was performed on peripheral blood. The CDR3 loop is CASSIAAAASYGYTF. DNA for the CDR3: TGTGCCAGTAGTATAGCGGCCGCGGCTAGTTATGGCTACACCTTC.